Listed below are T cell receptor beta chains from one sample, sequenced in a study of monozygotic twins with inflammatory bowel disease. TCRdb processed the 5' RACE reads again and assigns one entry to each CDR3 protein, with no DNA. The sample's table shows fewer than 450,000 distinct CDR3 sequences. Material for sequencing was blood. Receptors originate from a human donor with ulcerative colitis or Crohn's disease, or a healthy co-twin of an affected twin (not recorded which). CDR3s include the opening cysteine and the closing phenylalanine or tryptophan.

J | length | V | CDR3
TRBJ2-3 | 14 | TRBV20-1 | CSGLSGGSSDTQYF
TRBJ2-1 | 15 | TRBV5-5 | CASSFRQGSYNEQFF
TRBJ2-7 | 15 | TRBV6-2/TRBV6-3 | CASSRTGTGTYEQYF
TRBJ2-2 | 16 | TRBV7-3 | CASSLDARSNTGELFF
TRBJ2-7 | 14 | TRBV29-1 | CSVDGVDRPGEQYF
TRBJ2-2 | 18 | TRBV6-2/TRBV6-3 | CASSYSNIGRRNTGELFF
TRBJ2-1 | 16 | TRBV25-1 | CASTNPSGGVSHEQFF
TRBJ2-1 | 19 | TRBV14 | CASSQHPGPLAGTYNEQFF
TRBJ2-7 | 13 | TRBV6-5 | CASRIGYFYEQYF
TRBJ2-7 | 14 | TRBV29-1 | CSARRTGEVYEQYF
TRBJ2-7 | 13 | TRBV20-1 | CSAKTGGSYEQYF
TRBJ1-1 | 17 | TRBV7-8 | CASSSPSGGGGNTEAFF
TRBJ2-3 | 14 | TRBV27 | CASGGAGSTDTQYF
TRBJ1-1 | 15 | TRBV7-9 | CASSFPPGTNTEAFF
TRBJ2-3 | 16 | TRBV7-8 | CASSLAGGVYTDTQYF
TRBJ2-7 | 15 | TRBV29-1 | CSVAPGHFISYEQYF